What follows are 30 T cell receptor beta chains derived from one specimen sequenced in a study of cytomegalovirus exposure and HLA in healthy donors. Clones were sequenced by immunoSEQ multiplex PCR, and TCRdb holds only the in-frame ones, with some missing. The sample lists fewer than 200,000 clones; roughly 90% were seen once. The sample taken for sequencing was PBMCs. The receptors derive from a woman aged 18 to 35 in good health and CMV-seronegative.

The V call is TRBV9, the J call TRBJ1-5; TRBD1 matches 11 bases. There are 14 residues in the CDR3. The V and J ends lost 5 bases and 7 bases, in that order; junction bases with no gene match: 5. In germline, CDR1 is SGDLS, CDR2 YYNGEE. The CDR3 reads CASSGQGAGQPQHF. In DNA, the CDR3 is TGTGCCAGCAGTGGACAGGGGGCCGGGCAGCCCCAGCATTTT. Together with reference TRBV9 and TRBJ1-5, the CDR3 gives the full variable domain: DSGVTQTPKHLITATGQRVTLRCSPRSGDLSVYWYQQSLDQGLQFLIQYYNGEERAKGNILERFSAQQFPDLHSELNLSSLELGDSALYFCASSGQGAGQPQHFGDGTRLSIL.

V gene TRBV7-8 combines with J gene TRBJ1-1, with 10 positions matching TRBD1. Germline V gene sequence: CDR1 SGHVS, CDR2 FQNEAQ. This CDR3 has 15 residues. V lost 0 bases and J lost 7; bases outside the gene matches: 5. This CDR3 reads CASSLAGTGAFEAFF. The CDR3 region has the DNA TGTGCCAGCAGCTTAGCAGGGACAGGGGCCTTTGAAGCTTTCTTT.

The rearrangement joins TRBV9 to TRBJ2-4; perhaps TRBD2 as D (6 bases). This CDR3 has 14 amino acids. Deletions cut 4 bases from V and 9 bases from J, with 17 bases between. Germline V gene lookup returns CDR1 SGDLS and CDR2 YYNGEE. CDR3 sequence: CASSPRWGDGIQYF. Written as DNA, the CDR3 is TGTGCCAGCAGCCCTCGTTGGGGGGACGGCATTCAGTACTTC.

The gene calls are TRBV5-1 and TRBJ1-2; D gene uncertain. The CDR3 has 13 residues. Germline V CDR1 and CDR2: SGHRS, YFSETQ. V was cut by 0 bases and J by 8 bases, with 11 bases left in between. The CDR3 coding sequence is TGCGCCAGCAGCTTGGGGGAGAAGAGCGGCTACACCTTC. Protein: CASSLGEKSGYTF.

In nucleotides, the CDR3 is TGTGCCAGCAGCCCACCCCCGGGACAGGGACGAGAGACCCAGTACTTC. This encodes CASSPPPGQGRETQYF. This chain uses TRBV7-9 with TRBJ2-5, with 9 bases that match TRBD1. CDR3 length: 16 residues. Germline V gives CDR1 SEHNR, CDR2 FQNEAQ (reference sequence). V dropped 5 bases and J dropped 4; count of bases not matched to a gene: 11.

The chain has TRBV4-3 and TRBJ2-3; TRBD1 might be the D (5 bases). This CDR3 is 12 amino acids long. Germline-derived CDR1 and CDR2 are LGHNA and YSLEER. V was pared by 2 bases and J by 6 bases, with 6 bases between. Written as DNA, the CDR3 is TGCGCCAGCAGCCAATGGGGCGATACGCAGTATTTT. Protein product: CASSQWGDTQYF.

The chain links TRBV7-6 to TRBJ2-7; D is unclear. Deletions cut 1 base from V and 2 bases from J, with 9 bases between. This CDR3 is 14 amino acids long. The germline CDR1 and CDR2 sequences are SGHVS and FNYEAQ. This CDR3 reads CASSLDSMTYEQYF. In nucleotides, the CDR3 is TGTGCCAGCAGCTTAGACAGTATGACCTACGAGCAGTACTTC.

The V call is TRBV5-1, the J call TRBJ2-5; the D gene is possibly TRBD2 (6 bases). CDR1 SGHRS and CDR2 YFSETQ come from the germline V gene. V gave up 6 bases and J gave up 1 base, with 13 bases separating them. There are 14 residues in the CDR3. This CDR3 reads CASNSGGLQETQYF. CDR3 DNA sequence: TGCGCCAGCAATAGCGGAGGGCTCCAAGAGACCCAGTACTTC.

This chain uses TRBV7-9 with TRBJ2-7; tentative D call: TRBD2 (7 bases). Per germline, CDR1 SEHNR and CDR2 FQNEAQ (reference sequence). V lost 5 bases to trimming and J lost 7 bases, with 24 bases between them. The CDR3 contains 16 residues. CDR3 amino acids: CASSNAQGGGVREQYF. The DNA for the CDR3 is TGTGCCAGCAGCAACGCACAGGGAGGGGGTGTTAGGGAGCAGTACTTC.

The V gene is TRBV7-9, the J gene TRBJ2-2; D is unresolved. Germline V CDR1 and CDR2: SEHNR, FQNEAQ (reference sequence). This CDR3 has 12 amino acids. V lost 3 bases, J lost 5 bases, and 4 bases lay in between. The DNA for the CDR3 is TGTGCCAGCAGCTTTACTACCGGGGAGCTGTTTTTT. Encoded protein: CASSFTTGELFF.

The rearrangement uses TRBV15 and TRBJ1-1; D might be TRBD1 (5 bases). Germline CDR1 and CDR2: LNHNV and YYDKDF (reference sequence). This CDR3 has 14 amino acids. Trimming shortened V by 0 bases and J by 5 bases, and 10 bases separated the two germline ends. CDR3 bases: TGTGCCACCAGCAGAGATCTGGGGGGAACTGAAGCTTTCTTT. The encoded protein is CATSRDLGGTEAFF.

This chain's CDR3 is CASSQRPLLAGAAYEQYF. DNA for the CDR3: TGTGCCAGCAGCCAACGACCCCTCCTAGCGGGGGCCGCCTACGAGCAGTACTTC. The V gene is TRBV4-2, the J gene TRBJ2-7; 10 bases fit TRBD2. V lost 2 bases to trimming and J lost 2 bases; unmatched junction nucleotides: 12. Germline-derived CDR1 and CDR2 are LGHNA and YNFKEQ. The CDR3 has 18 amino acids.

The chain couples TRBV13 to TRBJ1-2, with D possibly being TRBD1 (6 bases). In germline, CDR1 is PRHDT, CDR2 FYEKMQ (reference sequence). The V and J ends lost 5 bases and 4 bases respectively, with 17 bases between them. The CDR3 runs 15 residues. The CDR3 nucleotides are TGTGCCAGCAGCCCCCCAGTGGGGGCGGGCTATGGCTACACCTTC. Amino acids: CASSPPVGAGYGYTF.

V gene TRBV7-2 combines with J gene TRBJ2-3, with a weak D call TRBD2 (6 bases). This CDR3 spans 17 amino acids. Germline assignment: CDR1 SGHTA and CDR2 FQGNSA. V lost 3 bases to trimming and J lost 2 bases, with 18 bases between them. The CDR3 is CASSFASGDGYTDTQYF. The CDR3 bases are TGTGCCAGCAGCTTCGCGTCGGGGGACGGGTACACAGATACGCAGTATTTT.

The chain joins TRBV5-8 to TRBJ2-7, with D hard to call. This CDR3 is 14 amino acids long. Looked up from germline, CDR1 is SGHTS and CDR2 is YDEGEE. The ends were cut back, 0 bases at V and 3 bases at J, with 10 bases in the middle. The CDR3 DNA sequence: TGTGCCAGCAGCTTGGGAGAAAAGAACTACGAGCAGTACTTC. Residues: CASSLGEKNYEQYF.

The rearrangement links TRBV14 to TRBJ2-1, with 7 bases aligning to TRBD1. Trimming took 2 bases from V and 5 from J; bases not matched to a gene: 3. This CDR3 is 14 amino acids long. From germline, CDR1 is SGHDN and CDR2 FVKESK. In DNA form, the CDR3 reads TGTGCCAGCAGCCAACAGGGGGTCAACAATGAGCAGTTCTTC. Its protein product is CASSQQGVNNEQFF.

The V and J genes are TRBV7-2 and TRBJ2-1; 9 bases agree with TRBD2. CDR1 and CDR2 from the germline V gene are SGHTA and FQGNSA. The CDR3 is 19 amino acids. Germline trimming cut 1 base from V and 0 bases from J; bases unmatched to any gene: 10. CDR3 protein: CASSLGHGTSSPSYNEQFF. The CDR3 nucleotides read TGTGCCAGCAGCTTAGGCCATGGGACTAGCTCTCCCTCCTACAATGAGCAGTTCTTC.

CDR3 loop: CASSYARYGVHEQYF. The CDR3 bases are TGTGCCAGCAGTTACGCCCGTTACGGGGTTCACGAGCAGTACTTC. V and J are TRBV6-6 and TRBJ2-7; the D gene is possibly TRBD2 (5 bases). Trimming took off 2 bases at V and 5 bases at J, with 16 bases between the two ends. Germline V CDR1 and CDR2: MNHNY, SVGAGI (reference sequence). The CDR3 runs to 15 residues.

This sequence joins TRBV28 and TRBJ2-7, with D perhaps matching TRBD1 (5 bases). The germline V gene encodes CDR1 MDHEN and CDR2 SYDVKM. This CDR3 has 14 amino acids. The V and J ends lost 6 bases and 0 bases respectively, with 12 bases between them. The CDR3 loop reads CASRHPDSSYEQYF. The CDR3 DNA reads TGTGCCAGCAGACACCCCGACAGCTCCTACGAGCAGTACTTC.

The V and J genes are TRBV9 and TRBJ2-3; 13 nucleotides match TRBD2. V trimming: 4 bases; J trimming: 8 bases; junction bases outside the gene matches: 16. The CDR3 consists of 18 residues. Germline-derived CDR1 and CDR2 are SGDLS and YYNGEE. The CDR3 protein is CASSPGPTSGRALGTQYF. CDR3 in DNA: TGTGCCAGCAGCCCAGGGCCTACTAGCGGGAGGGCCTTGGGTACGCAGTATTTT.

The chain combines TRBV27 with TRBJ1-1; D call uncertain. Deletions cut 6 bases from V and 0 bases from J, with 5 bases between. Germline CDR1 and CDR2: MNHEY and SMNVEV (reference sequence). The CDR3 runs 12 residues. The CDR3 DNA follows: TGTGCCAGCAGGACTTTGAACACTGAAGCTTTCTTT. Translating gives CASRTLNTEAFF.

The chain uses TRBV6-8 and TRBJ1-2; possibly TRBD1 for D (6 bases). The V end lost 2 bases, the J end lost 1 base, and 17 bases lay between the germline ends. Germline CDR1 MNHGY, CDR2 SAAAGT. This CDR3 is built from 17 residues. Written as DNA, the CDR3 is TGTGCCAGCAGTTACCCGGAACGGACAGAGAATAACTATGGCTACACCTTC. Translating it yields CASSYPERTENNYGYTF.

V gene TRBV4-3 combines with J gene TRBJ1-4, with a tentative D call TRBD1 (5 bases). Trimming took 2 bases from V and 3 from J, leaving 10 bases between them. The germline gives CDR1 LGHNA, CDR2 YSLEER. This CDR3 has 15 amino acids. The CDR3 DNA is TGCGCCAGCAGCCAAACAGGTCCGCCTAATGAAAAACTGTTTTTT. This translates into CASSQTGPPNEKLFF.

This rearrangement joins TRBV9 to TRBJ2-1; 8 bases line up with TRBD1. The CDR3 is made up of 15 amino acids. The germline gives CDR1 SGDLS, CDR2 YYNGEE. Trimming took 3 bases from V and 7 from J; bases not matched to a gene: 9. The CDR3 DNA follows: TGTGCCAGCAGCGGACCCCCTACAGGGGGTAATGAGCAGTTCTTC. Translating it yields CASSGPPTGGNEQFF.

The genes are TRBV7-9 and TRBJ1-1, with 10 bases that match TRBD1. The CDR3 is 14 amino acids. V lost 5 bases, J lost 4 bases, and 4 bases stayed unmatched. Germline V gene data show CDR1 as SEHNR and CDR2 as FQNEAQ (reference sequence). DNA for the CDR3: TGTGCCAGCAGCCCTGGACAGGGGGGCACTGAAGCTTTCTTT. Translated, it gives CASSPGQGGTEAFF.

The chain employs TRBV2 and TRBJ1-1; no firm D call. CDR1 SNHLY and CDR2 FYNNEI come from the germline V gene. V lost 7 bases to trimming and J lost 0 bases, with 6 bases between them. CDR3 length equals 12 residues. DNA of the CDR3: TGTGCCAGCATGGCCTTGAACACTGAAGCTTTCTTT. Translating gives CASMALNTEAFF.

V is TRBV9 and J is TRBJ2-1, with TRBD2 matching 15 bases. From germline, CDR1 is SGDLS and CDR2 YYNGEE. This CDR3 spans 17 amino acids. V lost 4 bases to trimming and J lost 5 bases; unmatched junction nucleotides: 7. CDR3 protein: CASSPGLAGGKDNEQFF. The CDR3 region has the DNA TGTGCCAGCAGCCCGGGACTAGCGGGGGGAAAGGACAATGAGCAGTTCTTC.

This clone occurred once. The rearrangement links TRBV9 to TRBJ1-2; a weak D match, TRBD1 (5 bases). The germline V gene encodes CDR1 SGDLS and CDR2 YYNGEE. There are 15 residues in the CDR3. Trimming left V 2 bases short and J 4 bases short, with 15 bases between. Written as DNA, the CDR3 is TGTGCCAGCAGCGTCACGACAGACAACTTCTATGGCTACACCTTC. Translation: CASSVTTDNFYGYTF.

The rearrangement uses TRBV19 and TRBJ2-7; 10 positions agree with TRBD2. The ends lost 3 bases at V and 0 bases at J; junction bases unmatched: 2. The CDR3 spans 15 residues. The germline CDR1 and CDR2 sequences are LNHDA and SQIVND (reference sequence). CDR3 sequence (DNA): TGTGCCAGTAGTATGGGACTAGCGCGCTCCTACGAGCAGTACTTC. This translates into CASSMGLARSYEQYF.

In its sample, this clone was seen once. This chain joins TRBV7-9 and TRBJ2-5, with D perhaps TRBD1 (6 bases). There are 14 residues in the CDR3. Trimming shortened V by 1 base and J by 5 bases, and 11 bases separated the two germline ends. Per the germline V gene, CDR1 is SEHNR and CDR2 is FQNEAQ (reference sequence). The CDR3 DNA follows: TGTGCCAGCAGCTTAGACAGGGAACGGGAGACCCAGTACTTC. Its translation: CASSLDRERETQYF.